One and the same sample provided the 8 T cell receptor beta chains below, sequenced in a study of cytomegalovirus exposure and HLA in healthy donors. PCR was performed using 60 Vbeta and 13 Jbeta primers. The repertoire was sequenced with immunoSEQ multiplex PCR; TCRdb's copy has only in-frame clones and lacks some. The sample shows fewer than 200,000 clones, roughly 84% of them seen only once. Material: PBMCs. The origin of the receptors is a man younger than 30 in good health and CMV-seropositive.

The V gene is TRBV4-3, the J gene TRBJ1-2; 8 bases match TRBD1. J was trimmed by 6 bases and V by 1 base; bases with no gene match: 7. Germline lookup yields CDR1 LGHNA and CDR2 YSLEER. The CDR3 loop spans 15 amino acids. The CDR3 DNA sequence: TGCGCCAGCAGCCAAGCGCCGACAGGGGTTGATGGCTACACCTTC. This sequence encodes CASSQAPTGVDGYTF.

This clone showed up just once. The chain uses TRBV5-6 and TRBJ2-7; D possibly corresponds to TRBD2 (5 bases). V was pared by 3 bases and J by 4 bases, with 11 bases between. There are 13 residues in the CDR3. Germline CDR1 SGHDT, CDR2 YYEEEE. The CDR3 nucleotides read TGTGCCAGCAGCTCAGGACTCTATTACGAGCAGTACTTC. Its translation: CASSSGLYYEQYF.

This clone was picked up a small number of times. The chain recombines TRBV6-1 with TRBJ2-5, with 10 bases aligning to TRBD2. Germline V gene sequence: CDR1 MNHNS, CDR2 SASEGT. The CDR3 extends over 18 amino acids. V shed 2 bases and J 5 bases; nucleotides not matched to a gene: 14. CDR3 DNA: TGTGCCAGCAGTGAATGGGAATCGAGCGGGGGGGTAGTCGAGACCCAGTACTTC. This encodes CASSEWESSGGVVETQYF.

V is TRBV6-1 and J is TRBJ2-3; 13 bases match TRBD2. Losses at the gene ends were 6 bases for V and 4 bases for J; bases not matched to a gene: 4. Germline V gene data show CDR1 as MNHNS and CDR2 as SASEGT. The CDR3 has 15 amino acids. The CDR3 protein is CASRGLAGNSDTQYF. The CDR3, as DNA: TGTGCCAGCAGGGGACTAGCGGGAAATTCAGATACGCAGTATTTT.

This clone was detected only a few times. The chain carries TRBV7-2 and TRBJ1-6, with D uncertain. V was clipped by 3 bases and J by 8 bases, with 11 bases between them. From germline, CDR1 is SGHTA and CDR2 FQGNSA. The CDR3 sequence is 14 residues long. The CDR3 sequence is CASSFRRSDSPLHF. The CDR3 coding sequence is TGTGCCAGCAGCTTCCGCCGTTCGGATTCACCCCTCCACTTT.

This chain uses TRBV29-1 with TRBJ1-2; 7 positions match TRBD1. After removal of 5 bases from V and 2 bases from J, the junction contained 11 bases not matched to a gene. The CDR3 length is 15 residues. Looked up from germline, CDR1 is SQVTM and CDR2 is ANQGSEA. The DNA for the CDR3 is TGCAGCGTTACTCCCCGGGACAGCCGGAACTATGGCTACACCTTC. Amino acid sequence: CSVTPRDSRNYGYTF. The whole variable domain, filled in from reference TRBV29-1 and TRBJ1-2, reads SAVISQKPSRDICQRGTSLTIQCQVDSQVTMMFWYRQQPGQSLTLIATANQGSEATYESGFVIDKFPISRPNLTFSTLTVSNMSPEDSSIYLCSVTPRDSRNYGYTFGSGTRLTVV.

V is TRBV6-5 and J is TRBJ2-7; D is perhaps TRBD2 (5 bases). V lost 5 bases and J 2 bases, leaving 16 bases between the germline ends. Germline V gene sequence: CDR1 MNHEY, CDR2 SVGAGI. The CDR3 covers 15 residues. The CDR3 DNA reads as TGTGCCAGCAGTGCGTCGGGAAGTGCCCCCTACGAGCAGTACTTC. Protein product: CASSASGSAPYEQYF.

CDR3 loop: CASSKGPGGKAFF. The CDR3 DNA follows: TGTGCCAGCAGCAAAGGTCCAGGTGGTAAAGCTTTCTTT. The chain combines TRBV21-1 with TRBJ1-1; the D segment call TRBD1 is taken from the table without a DNA check. TRBV21-1 is a known pseudogene. The CDR3 spans 13 residues.